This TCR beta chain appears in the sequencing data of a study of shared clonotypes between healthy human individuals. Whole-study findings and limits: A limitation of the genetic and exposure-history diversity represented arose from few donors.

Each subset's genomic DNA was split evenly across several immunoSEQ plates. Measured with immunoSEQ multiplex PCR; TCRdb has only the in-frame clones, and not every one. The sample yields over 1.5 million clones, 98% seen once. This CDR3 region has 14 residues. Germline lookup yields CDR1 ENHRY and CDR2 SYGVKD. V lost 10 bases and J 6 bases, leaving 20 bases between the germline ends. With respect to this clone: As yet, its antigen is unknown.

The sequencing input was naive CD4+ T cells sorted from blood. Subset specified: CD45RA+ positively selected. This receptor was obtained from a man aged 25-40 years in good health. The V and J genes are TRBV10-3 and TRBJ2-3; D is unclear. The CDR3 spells CASSQRATTDTQYF. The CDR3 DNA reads TGTGCCAGCTCCCAAAGGGCCACTACCGATACGCAGTATTTT.